This T cell receptor (beta chain) is from a study of cytomegalovirus exposure and HLA in healthy donors. Whole-study results and caveats: Most TCR sequences were uncommon, yet certain public TCRs appeared in many donors.

A word on this clone: Its antigen is undetermined.

PCR employed 60 Vbeta and 13 Jbeta primers. Sequenced by immunoSEQ multiplex PCR; TCRdb stores in-frame clones only, minus some. The data contain about 160,000 clones, about 82% of them seen just once; the ten biggest clones take up around 7.7%. The V segment lost 1 base and the J segment 4 bases; nucleotides outside the gene matches: 5. This CDR3 has 15 residues. Germline CDR1 and CDR2: LGHNA and YSLEER. The chain links TRBV4-3 to TRBJ2-3; 7 positions match TRBD1. This clonotype originated in a woman under 40 in good health and CMV-seropositive. The source material was PBMCs. The CDR3 loop is CASSQGDRDADTQYF. As DNA, the CDR3 is TGCGCCAGCAGCCAAGGAGACAGGGACGCAGATACGCAGTATTTT.